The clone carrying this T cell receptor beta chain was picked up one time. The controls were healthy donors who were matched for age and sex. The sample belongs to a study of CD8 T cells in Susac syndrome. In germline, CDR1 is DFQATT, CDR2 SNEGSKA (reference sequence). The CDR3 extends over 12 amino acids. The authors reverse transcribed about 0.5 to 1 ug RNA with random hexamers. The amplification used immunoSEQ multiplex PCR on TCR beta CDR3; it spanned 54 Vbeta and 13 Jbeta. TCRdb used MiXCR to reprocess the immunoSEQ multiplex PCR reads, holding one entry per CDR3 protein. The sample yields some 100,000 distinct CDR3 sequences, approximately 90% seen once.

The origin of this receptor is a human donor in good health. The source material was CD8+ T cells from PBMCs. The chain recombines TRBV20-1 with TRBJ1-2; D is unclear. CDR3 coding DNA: TGCAGCGGAGAACAAGACTCCTATGGCTACACCTTC. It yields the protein CSGEQDSYGYTF.